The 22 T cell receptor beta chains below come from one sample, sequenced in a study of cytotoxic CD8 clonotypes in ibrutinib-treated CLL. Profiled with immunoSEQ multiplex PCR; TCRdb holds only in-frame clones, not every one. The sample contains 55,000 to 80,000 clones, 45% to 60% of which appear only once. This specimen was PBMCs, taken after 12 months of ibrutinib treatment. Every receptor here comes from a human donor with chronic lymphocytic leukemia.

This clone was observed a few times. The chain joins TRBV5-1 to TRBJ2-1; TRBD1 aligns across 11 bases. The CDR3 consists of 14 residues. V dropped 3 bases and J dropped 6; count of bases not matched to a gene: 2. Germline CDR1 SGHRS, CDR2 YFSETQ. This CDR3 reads CASSSGTGGNEQFF. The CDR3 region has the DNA TGCGCCAGCAGCTCCGGGACAGGGGGCAATGAGCAGTTCTTC.

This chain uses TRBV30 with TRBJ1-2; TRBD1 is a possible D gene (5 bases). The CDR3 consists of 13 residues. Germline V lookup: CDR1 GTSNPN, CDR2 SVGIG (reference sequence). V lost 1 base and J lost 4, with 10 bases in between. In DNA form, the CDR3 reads TGTGCCTGGAGTGCTCTTGGGACCTATGGCTACACCTTC. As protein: CAWSALGTYGYTF.

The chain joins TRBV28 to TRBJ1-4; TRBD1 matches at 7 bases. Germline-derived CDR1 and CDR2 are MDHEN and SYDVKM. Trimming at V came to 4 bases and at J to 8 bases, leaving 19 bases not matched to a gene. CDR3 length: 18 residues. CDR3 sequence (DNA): TGTGCCAGCAGTTCCGACGACACTGCCGGGACAGAGTGGGAAAAACTGTTTTTT. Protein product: CASSSDDTAGTEWEKLFF.

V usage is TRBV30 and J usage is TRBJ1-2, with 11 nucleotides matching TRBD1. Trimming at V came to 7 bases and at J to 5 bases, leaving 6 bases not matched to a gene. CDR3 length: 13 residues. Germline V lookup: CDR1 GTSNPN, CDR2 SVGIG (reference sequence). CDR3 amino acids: CASLRDRGYGYTF. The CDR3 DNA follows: TGTGCCTCACTACGGGACAGGGGGTATGGCTACACCTTC.

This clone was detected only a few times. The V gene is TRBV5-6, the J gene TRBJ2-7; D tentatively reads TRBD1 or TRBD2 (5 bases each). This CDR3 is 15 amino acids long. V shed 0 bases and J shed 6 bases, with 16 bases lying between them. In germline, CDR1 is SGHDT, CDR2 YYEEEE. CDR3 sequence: CASSLGWLGGFEQYV. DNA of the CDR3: TGTGCCAGCAGCTTGGGATGGCTTGGGGGTTTCGAGCAGTACGTC.

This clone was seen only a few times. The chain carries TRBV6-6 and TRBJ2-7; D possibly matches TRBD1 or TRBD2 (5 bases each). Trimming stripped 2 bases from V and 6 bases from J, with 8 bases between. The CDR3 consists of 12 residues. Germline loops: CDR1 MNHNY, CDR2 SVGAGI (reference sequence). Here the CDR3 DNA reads TGTGCCAGCAGTTACCCCGGGACCGAGCAGTACTTC. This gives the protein CASSYPGTEQYF.

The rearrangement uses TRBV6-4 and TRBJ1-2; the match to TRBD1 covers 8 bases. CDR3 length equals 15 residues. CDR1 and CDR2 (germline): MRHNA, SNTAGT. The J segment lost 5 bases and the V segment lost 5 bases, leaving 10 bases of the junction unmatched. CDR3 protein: CASSTGTGPIYGYTF. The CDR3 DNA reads TGTGCCAGCAGTACAGGGACAGGACCCATTTATGGCTACACCTTC.

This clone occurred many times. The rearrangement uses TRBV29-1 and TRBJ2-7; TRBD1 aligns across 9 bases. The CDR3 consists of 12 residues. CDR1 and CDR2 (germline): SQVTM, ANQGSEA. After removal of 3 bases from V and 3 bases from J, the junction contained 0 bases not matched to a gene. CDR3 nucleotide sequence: TGCAGCGTTGAGACAGGGGGCTACGAGCAGTACTTC. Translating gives CSVETGGYEQYF.

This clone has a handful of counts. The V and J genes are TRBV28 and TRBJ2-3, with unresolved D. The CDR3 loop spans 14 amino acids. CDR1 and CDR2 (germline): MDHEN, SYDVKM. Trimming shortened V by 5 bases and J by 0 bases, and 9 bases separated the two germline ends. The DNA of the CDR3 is TGTGCCAGCAGTATACCTAGTAGCACAGATACGCAGTATTTT. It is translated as CASSIPSSTDTQYF.

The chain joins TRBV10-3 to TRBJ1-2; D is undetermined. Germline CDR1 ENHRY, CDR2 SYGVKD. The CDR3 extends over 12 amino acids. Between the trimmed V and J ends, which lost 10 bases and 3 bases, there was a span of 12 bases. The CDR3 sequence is CATRTLDYGYTF. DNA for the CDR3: TGTGCCACCAGGACTCTGGACTATGGCTACACCTTC.

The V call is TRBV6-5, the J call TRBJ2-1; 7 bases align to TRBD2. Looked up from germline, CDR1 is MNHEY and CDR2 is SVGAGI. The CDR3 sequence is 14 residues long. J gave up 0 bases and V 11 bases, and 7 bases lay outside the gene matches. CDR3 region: CASRGESSYNEQFF. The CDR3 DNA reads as TGTGCCTCCCGGGGGGAGAGCTCCTACAATGAGCAGTTCTTC.

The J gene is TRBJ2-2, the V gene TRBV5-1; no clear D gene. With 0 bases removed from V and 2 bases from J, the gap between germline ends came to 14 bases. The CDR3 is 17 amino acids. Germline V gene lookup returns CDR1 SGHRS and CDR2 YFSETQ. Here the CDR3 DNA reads TGCGCCAGCAGCTTGGGGGGATTGGCAGTTAACACCGGGGAGCTGTTTTTT. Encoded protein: CASSLGGLAVNTGELFF.

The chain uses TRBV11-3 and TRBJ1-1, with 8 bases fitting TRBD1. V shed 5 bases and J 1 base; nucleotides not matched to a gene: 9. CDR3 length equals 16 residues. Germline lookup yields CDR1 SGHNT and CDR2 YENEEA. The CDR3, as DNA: TGTGCCAGCAGCCCGAACCCGGGACAGGAGAACACTGAAGCTTTCTTT. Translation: CASSPNPGQENTEAFF.

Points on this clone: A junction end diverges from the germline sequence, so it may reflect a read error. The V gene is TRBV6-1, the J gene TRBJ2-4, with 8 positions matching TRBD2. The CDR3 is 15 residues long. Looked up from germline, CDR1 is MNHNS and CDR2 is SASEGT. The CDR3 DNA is TGTGCCAGCAGCTACGGGAGGGACCCAAAAAGCATTCAGTACTTC. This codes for CASSYGRDPKSIQYF.

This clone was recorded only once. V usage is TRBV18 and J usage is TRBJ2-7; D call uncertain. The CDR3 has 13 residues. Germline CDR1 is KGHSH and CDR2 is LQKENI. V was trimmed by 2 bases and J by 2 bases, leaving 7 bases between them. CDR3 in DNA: TGTGCCAGCTCACCAAGGCAAACCTACGAGCAGTACTTC. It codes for CASSPRQTYEQYF.

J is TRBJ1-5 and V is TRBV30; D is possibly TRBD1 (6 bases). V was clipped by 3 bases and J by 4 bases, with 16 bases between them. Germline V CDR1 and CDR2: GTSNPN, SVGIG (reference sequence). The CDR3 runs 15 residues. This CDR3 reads CAWRATGTQNQPQHF. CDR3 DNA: TGTGCCTGGAGAGCCACCGGGACACAAAATCAGCCCCAGCATTTT.

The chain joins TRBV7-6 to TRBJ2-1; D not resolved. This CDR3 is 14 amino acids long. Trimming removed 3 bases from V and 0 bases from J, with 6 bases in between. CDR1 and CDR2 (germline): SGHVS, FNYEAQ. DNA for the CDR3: TGTGCCAGCAGCTTGGGCGGCTCCTACAATGAGCAGTTCTTC. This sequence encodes CASSLGGSYNEQFF.

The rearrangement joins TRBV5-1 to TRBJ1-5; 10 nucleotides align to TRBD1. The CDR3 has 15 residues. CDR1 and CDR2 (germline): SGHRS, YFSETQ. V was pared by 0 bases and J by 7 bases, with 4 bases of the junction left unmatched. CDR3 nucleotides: TGCGCCAGCAGCTTGGGGACAGGGGGTAACCAGCCCCAGCATTTT. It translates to CASSLGTGGNQPQHF. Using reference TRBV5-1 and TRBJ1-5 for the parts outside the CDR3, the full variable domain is KAGVTQTPRYLIKTRGQQVTLSCSPISGHRSVSWYQQTPGQGLQFLFEYFSETQRNKGNFPGRFSGRQFSNSRSEMNVSTLELGDSALYLCASSLGTGGNQPQHFGDGTRLSIL.

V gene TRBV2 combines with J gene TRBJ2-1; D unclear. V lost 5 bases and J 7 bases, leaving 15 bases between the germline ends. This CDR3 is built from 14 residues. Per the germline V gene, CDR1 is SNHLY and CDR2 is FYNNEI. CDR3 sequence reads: CASSLRAFENEQFF. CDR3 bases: TGTGCCAGCAGTCTTCGGGCCTTCGAAAATGAGCAGTTCTTC.

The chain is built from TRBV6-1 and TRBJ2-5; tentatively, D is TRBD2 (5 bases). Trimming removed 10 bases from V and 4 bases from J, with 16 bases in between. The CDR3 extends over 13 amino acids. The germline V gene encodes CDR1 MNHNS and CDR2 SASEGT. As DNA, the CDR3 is TGTGCCACAACTCCCCGGGAATCAGAGACCCAGTACTTC. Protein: CATTPRESETQYF.

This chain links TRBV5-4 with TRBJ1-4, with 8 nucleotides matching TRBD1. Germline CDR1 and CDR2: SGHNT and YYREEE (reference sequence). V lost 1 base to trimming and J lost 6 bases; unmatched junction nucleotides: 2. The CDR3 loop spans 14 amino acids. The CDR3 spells CASSLWTGHEKLFF. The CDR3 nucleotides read TGTGCCAGCAGCTTGTGGACAGGGCATGAAAAACTGTTTTTT.

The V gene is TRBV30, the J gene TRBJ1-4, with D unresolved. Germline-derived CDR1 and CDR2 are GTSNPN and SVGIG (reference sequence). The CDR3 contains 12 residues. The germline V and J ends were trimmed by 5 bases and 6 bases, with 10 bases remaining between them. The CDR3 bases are TGTGCCTGGTCTTGGGGATATGAAAAACTGTTTTTT. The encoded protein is CAWSWGYEKLFF.